This passage covers 3 T cell receptor beta chains from one sample sequenced in a study of shared clonotypes between healthy human individuals. Sequenced by immunoSEQ multiplex PCR; TCRdb stores in-frame clones only, minus some. The sample lists about 2.3 million clones, more than 80% occurring once. Sequenced sample: naive CD4+ T cells from PBMCs. Described subset: CD45RA+ positively selected. The receptors stem from a man younger than 30 in good health. Some clones in this sample may be carry-over from other donors' samples.

This chain uses TRBV5-4 with TRBJ1-2; TRBD1 might be the D (6 bases). With 4 bases removed from V and 5 bases from J, the gap between germline ends came to 9 bases. Germline CDR1 and CDR2: SGHNT and YYREEE (reference sequence). The CDR3 runs to 12 residues. In DNA form, the CDR3 reads TGTGCCAGCAGCACGGACAGATATGGCTACACCTTC. The encoded protein is CASSTDRYGYTF.

The V call is TRBV6-1, the J call TRBJ2-7; no clear D gene. The CDR3 totals 12 residues. Trimming cost V 6 bases and J 5 bases, with 11 bases left between them. The germline gives CDR1 MNHNS, CDR2 SASEGT. CDR3 coding DNA: TGTGCCAGCAGAGCCCTCCCGAACGAGCAGTACTTC. It codes for CASRALPNEQYF.

The chain combines TRBV10-3 with TRBJ1-2; D remains ambiguous. Germline V lookup: CDR1 ENHRY, CDR2 SYGVKD. V lost 10 bases and J lost 5, with 17 bases in between. The CDR3 extends over 13 amino acids. The chain's CDR3 is CATTAPSPYGYTF. The CDR3 region has the DNA TGTGCCACCACAGCCCCTAGCCCTTATGGCTACACCTTC.